These 5 T cell receptor beta chains were sequenced from one sample in a study of PD-1 blockade in classical Hodgkin lymphoma. Described time point: newly diagnosed, previously untreated cHL patient sample. Magnetic negative selection was used to purify CD4+ T cells from thawed PBMCs. The method was immunoSEQ multiplex PCR; TCRdb's version includes in-frame clones alone and lacks a portion of them. The table includes 20,000 to 25,000 clones, more than 85% detected once. The specimen sequenced was CD4+ T cells from blood. Every receptor here comes from a human donor with classical Hodgkin lymphoma.

This clone was counted between two and nine times. The J gene is TRBJ1-4, the V gene TRBV4-1; D is undetermined. Trimming took 1 base from V and 5 from J, leaving 14 bases between them. The CDR3 is 16 amino acids. Germline lookup yields CDR1 MGHRA and CDR2 YSYEKL. CDR3 residues: CASSQARLGKNEKLFF. The CDR3 DNA reads as TGCGCCAGCAGCCAAGCAAGGCTGGGAAAGAATGAAAAACTGTTTTTT.

Concerning this clone: The junction differs from germline at one of its ends, possibly a read error. The rearrangement joins TRBV5-1 to TRBJ2-5; 12 bases map to TRBD2. Germline assignment: CDR1 SGHRS and CDR2 YFSETQ. This CDR3 contains 17 residues. The CDR3 protein is CASRLGLAGGPQETQYF. CDR3 DNA sequence: TGCGCCAGCAGGTTGGGACTAGCGGGTGGGCCTCAAGAGACCCAGTACTTC.

This clone has just one count. The chain carries TRBV19 and TRBJ2-6, with D hard to call. This CDR3 has 13 residues. V was clipped by 8 bases and J by 0 bases, with 5 bases between them. CDR1 LNHDA and CDR2 SQIVND come from the germline V gene (reference sequence). Written as DNA, the CDR3 is TGTGCCAGTCGCGACTCTGGGGCCAACGTCCTGACTTTC. This codes for CASRDSGANVLTF.

This clone was detected a few times. This chain joins TRBV19 and TRBJ1-6; D call uncertain. With 6 bases removed from V and 7 bases from J, the gap between germline ends came to 7 bases. From germline, CDR1 is LNHDA and CDR2 SQIVND (reference sequence). This CDR3 has 12 residues. The CDR3 bases are TGTGCCAGTAGGTTCCCGAATTCACCCCTCCACTTT. Protein: CASRFPNSPLHF. Full variable domain (remainder filled in from reference TRBV19 and TRBJ1-6): DGGITQSPKYLFRKEGQNVTLSCEQNLNHDAMYWYRQDPGQGLRLIYYSQIVNDFQKGDIAEGYSVSREKKESFPLTVTSAQKNPTAFYLCASRFPNSPLHFGNGTRLTVT.

The chain is built from TRBV7-9 and TRBJ2-3; a weak D match, TRBD2 (7 bases). Germline loops: CDR1 SEHNR, CDR2 FQNEAQ (reference sequence). Trimming shortened V by 1 base and J by 2 bases, and 10 bases separated the two germline ends. This CDR3 is 15 amino acids long. CDR3 residues: CASSLGGGVTDTQYF. The DNA for the CDR3 is TGTGCCAGCAGCTTAGGAGGGGGGGTCACAGATACGCAGTATTTT.